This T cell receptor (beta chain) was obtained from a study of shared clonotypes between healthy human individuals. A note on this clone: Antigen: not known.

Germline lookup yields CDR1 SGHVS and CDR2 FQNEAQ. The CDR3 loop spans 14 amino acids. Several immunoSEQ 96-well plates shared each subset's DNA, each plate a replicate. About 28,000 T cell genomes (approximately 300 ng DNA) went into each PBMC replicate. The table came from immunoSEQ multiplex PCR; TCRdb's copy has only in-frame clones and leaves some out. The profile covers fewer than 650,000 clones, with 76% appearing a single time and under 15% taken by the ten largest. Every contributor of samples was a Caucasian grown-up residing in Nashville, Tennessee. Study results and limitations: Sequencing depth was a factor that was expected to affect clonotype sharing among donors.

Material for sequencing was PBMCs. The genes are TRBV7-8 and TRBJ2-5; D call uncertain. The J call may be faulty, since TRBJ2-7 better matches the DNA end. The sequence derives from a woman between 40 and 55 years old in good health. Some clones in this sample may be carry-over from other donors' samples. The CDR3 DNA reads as TGTGCCAGCAGCTTAGCGCGAACGGGCTACGAGCAGTACTTC. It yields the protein CASSLARTGYEQYF.